This paragraph reports one T cell receptor (beta chain). Its target is not known. In the PCR, 60 Vbeta and 13 Jbeta primers were used. TCRdb's copy holds only in-frame clones and misses some; the assay was immunoSEQ multiplex PCR. The sample consists of around 150,000 clones, about 81% of them appearing once. The CDR3 contains 13 residues. V was shortened by 4 bases and J by 15 bases, with 19 bases between the two germline ends. This sample is drawn from a study of cytomegalovirus exposure and HLA in healthy donors. Study-wide points: Roughly even sequencing depth across donors was the assumption behind the presence/absence analyses. In a later analysis, HLA-associated TCR beta chains were more clonally expanded than equally common others. In a later analysis, TCR beta V- and J-gene trimming showed a link to a missense DCLRE1C variant. Being productive about 90% or about 30% of the time was typical of most TCR beta V segments in an earlier analysis.

The gene calls are TRBV23-1 and TRBJ1-5; D not resolved. TRBV23-1 is reported as an ORF; its role is uncertain. Sequencing used PBMCs. The receptor's source is a woman aged 45-59 years in good health and CMV-seropositive. CDR3 region: CASSLPRALRGHF. Written as DNA, the CDR3 is TGCGCCAGCAGTCTCCCCCGAGCCCTGCGGGGGCATTTT.